One and the same sample provided the 16 T cell receptor beta chains below, sequenced in a study of early stage breast cancer tumors. Clones were sequenced by immunoSEQ multiplex PCR, and TCRdb holds only the in-frame ones, with some missing. The sample has 51,000 or so clones; 83% are singletons. Sequenced sample: blood. Source of these receptors: a person in their fifties with breast cancer.

The rearrangement links TRBV7-2 to TRBJ2-1; 10 bases fit TRBD2. Germline V gene data show CDR1 as SGHTA and CDR2 as FQGNSA. V trimming: 1 base; J trimming: 8 bases; junction bases outside the gene matches: 5. The CDR3 runs 15 residues. The CDR3 DNA sequence: TGTGCCAGCAGCTTAGGGCTAGCGGGAGTCGATGAGCAGTTCTTC. Translated, it gives CASSLGLAGVDEQFF.

Only a few counts were recorded for this clone. The J gene is TRBJ2-2, the V gene TRBV5-1; TRBD1 is a possible D gene (6 bases). Germline loops: CDR1 SGHRS, CDR2 YFSETQ. The V gene lost 0 bases and the J gene lost 3 bases, with 6 bases spanning the gap. CDR3 length: 14 amino acids. The CDR3: CASSLGTDTGELFF. The DNA of the CDR3 is TGCGCCAGCAGCTTGGGGACAGACACCGGGGAGCTGTTTTTT.

The chain employs TRBV6-5 and TRBJ2-7; 12 bases map to TRBD2. CDR1 is MNHEY, CDR2 SVGAGI, per germline. V shed 7 bases, J shed 3 bases, and the junction held 7 bases outside the gene matches. The length of the CDR3 is 15 residues. This CDR3 reads CASTRTSGNLYEQYF. The CDR3 DNA follows: TGTGCCAGCACCCGGACTAGCGGGAACCTCTACGAGCAGTACTTC.

This clone was recorded a few times. The chain recombines TRBV10-1 with TRBJ2-2; no firm D call. Germline CDR1 WNHNN, CDR2 SYGVQD (reference sequence). The CDR3 has 15 residues. The V gene lost 5 bases and the J gene lost 0 bases, with 10 bases spanning the gap. As DNA, the CDR3 is TGCGCCAGCAGTTCGTTTTCCGCGAACACCGGGGAGCTGTTTTTT. Translated, it gives CASSSFSANTGELFF.

The rearrangement links TRBV11-2 to TRBJ1-5; no definite D call. CDR3 length: 15 amino acids. V was pared by 0 bases and J by 3 bases, with 9 bases between. Germline CDR1 and CDR2: SGHAT and FQNNGV. CDR3 region: CASSLDKGFNQPQHF. In DNA, the CDR3 is TGTGCCAGCAGCTTAGATAAGGGTTTCAATCAGCCCCAGCATTTT. The full variable domain, completed using reference TRBV11-2 and TRBJ1-5, is EAGVAQSPRYKIIEKRQSVAFWCNPISGHATLYWYQQILGQGPKLLIQFQNNGVVDDSQLPKDRFSAERLKGVDSTLKIQPAKLEDSAVYLCASSLDKGFNQPQHFGDGTRLSIL.

This chain connects TRBV29-1 to TRBJ2-1; D is unclear. Between the trimmed V and J ends, which lost 1 base and 4 bases, there was a span of 11 bases. CDR3 length equals 14 residues. Germline V lookup: CDR1 SQVTM, CDR2 ANQGSEA. CDR3 in amino acids: CSVEGPAGYNEQFF. The DNA of the CDR3 is TGCAGCGTTGAAGGCCCTGCAGGTTACAATGAGCAGTTCTTC.

The sample holds one count of this clone. This chain uses TRBV5-1 with TRBJ2-5, with D perhaps TRBD2 (5 bases). The CDR3 is 15 amino acids. The germline CDR1 and CDR2 sequences are SGHRS and YFSETQ. The ends were cut back, 4 bases at V and 4 bases at J, with 17 bases in the middle. CDR3 amino acids: CASSAGTTNGETQYF. DNA for the CDR3: TGCGCCAGCAGCGCGGGCACCACGAATGGAGAGACCCAGTACTTC.

The chain links TRBV4-1 to TRBJ2-1, with 10 bases identical to TRBD2. The germline CDR1 and CDR2 sequences are MGHRA and YSYEKL. The J segment lost 6 bases and the V segment lost 0 bases, leaving 5 bases of the junction unmatched. The CDR3 spans 16 residues. The CDR3 nucleotides are TGCGCCAGCAGCCAAGATTGGGCTAGCGGGAGCAATGAGCAGTTCTTC. The encoded protein is CASSQDWASGSNEQFF.

The chain couples TRBV28 to TRBJ2-2; D not resolved. CDR1 is MDHEN and CDR2 is SYDVKM in the germline V gene. The CDR3 loop spans 13 amino acids. Deletions cut 9 bases from V and 1 base from J, with 9 bases between. DNA for the CDR3: TGTGCCAGTCCTTCAGGGAACACCGGGGAGCTGTTTTTT. Translation gives CASPSGNTGELFF.

The rearrangement links TRBV9 to TRBJ2-7, with D possibly matching TRBD1 (7 bases). Per germline, CDR1 SGDLS and CDR2 YYNGEE. The CDR3 has 14 amino acids. Trimming cost V 4 bases and J 3 bases, with 14 bases left between them. The CDR3 region is CASSPAGGHYEQYF. The CDR3 region has the DNA TGTGCCAGCAGCCCCGCAGGGGGGCACTACGAGCAGTACTTC.

This clone appeared a single time. The gene calls are TRBV28 and TRBJ1-1; possible D gene TRBD1, 5 bases. This CDR3 is built from 13 residues. From germline, CDR1 is MDHEN and CDR2 SYDVKM. Trimming took off 6 bases at V and 3 bases at J, with 11 bases between the two ends. The CDR3 is CASRANRYTEAFF. CDR3 nucleotide sequence: TGTGCCAGCAGAGCAAACAGGTACACTGAAGCTTTCTTT.

The J gene is TRBJ2-3, the V gene TRBV5-4; D is unclear. The germline V gene has CDR1 SGHNT and CDR2 YYREEE (reference sequence). This CDR3 has 15 amino acids. Trimming left V 6 bases short and J 3 bases short, with 17 bases between. CDR3: CASTLDRVPTDTQYF. The DNA for the CDR3 is TGTGCCAGCACGCTCGATCGGGTTCCGACAGATACGCAGTATTTT. The full variable domain, its missing parts supplied by reference TRBV5-4 and TRBJ2-3, is ETGVTQSPTHLIKTRGQQVTLRCSSQSGHNTVSWYQQALGQGPQFIFQYYREEENGRGNFPPRFSGLQFPNYSSELNVNALELDDSALYLCASTLDRVPTDTQYFGPGTRLTVL.

This chain joins TRBV5-6 and TRBJ2-7; 7 bases agree with TRBD1. This CDR3 contains 18 residues. Per germline, CDR1 SGHDT and CDR2 YYEEEE. The trim removed 6 bases at V and 3 bases at J, leaving 21 bases unmatched. The CDR3 loop reads CASTSGTESFFAHYEQYF. CDR3 DNA sequence: TGTGCCAGCACCTCCGGGACAGAAAGTTTCTTCGCGCACTACGAGCAGTACTTC.

The V gene is TRBV6-6, the J gene TRBJ2-7; 8 bases align to TRBD1. Germline CDR1 and CDR2: MNHNY and SVGAGI (reference sequence). Trimming removed 5 bases from V and 4 bases from J; junction bases left unmatched: 4. CDR3 size: 13 residues. The CDR3 region has the DNA TGTGCCAGCAGTCCATGGACAGGGTACGAGCAGTACTTC. Encoded protein: CASSPWTGYEQYF.

The V gene is TRBV10-3, the J gene TRBJ2-7; TRBD1 is a possible D gene (8 bases). The CDR3 is 15 amino acids. Germline assignment: CDR1 ENHRY and CDR2 SYGVKD. Trimming left V 4 bases short and J 4 bases short, with 17 bases between. The CDR3 reads CAISAGPQGGYEQYF. The CDR3 DNA reads TGTGCCATCAGTGCCGGACCACAGGGGGGGTACGAGCAGTACTTC.

Comment on this clone: Other DNA sequences from this sample encode an identical CDR3 as well. This chain uses TRBV7-6 with TRBJ2-7, with TRBD2 matching 7 bases. Germline V gene lookup returns CDR1 SGHVS and CDR2 FNYEAQ. The CDR3 has 16 residues. The V gene end was trimmed by 5 bases and the J gene end by 2 bases; junction bases not matched to a gene: 12. In DNA, the CDR3 is TGTGCCAGCAGCGCTAATGAGGCGGGAGCGGCCTACGAGCAGTACTTC. Translating it yields CASSANEAGAAYEQYF.